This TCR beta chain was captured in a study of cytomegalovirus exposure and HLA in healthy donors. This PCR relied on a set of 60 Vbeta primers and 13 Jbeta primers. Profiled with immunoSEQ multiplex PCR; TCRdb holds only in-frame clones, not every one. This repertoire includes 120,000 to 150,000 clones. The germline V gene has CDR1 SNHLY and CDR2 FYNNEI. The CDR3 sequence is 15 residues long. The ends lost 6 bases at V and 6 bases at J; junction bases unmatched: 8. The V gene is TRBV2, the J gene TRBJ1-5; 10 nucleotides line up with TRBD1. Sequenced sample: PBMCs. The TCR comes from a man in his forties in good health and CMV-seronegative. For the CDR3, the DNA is TGTGCCAGCAGCGACGACAGGGGGCGAGGTCAGCCCCAGCATTTT. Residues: CASSDDRGRGQPQHF.